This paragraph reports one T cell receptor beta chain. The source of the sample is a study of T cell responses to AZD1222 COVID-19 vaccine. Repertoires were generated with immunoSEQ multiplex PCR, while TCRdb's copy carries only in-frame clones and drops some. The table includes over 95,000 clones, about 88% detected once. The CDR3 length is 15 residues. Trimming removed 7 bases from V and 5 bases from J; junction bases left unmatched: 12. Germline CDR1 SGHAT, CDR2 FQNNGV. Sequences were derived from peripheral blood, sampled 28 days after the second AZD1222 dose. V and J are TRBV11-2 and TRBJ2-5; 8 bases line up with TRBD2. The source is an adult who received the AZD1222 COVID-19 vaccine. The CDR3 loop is CASTPGKRGRETQYF. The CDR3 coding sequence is TGTGCCAGCACCCCGGGGAAGCGGGGGAGGGAGACCCAGTACTTC.